Listed here are 22 T cell receptor beta chains from one sample, sequenced in a study of T-cell memory formation after mild COVID-19. TCRdb itself ran the 5' RACE reads through MiXCR, one entry per CDR3 protein. The sample lists about 360,000 distinct CDR3 sequences, under 15% seen once, with around a fifth in the top ten. The material sequenced was PBMCs or a T cell subset sorted from them (not recorded which). The receptor source for this set is a man younger than 35 who had mild COVID-19 (a few samples of this study predate the infection). Cell type and time point are not known.

The genes are TRBV19 and TRBJ2-1; 10 bases are shared with TRBD2. The length of the CDR3 is 16 residues. Germline CDR1 LNHDA, CDR2 SQIVND (reference sequence). Trimming took 5 bases from V and 6 from J; bases not matched to a gene: 10. The DNA for the CDR3 is TGTGCCAGTAGTGCCCTCGAGGAGCGGGGGGGCAATGAGCAGTTCTTC. Protein product: CASSALEERGGNEQFF. Drawing the rest from reference TRBV19 and TRBJ2-1, the complete variable domain is DGGITQSPKYLFRKEGQNVTLSCEQNLNHDAMYWYRQDPGQGLRLIYYSQIVNDFQKGDIAEGYSVSREKKESFPLTVTSAQKNPTAFYLCASSALEERGGNEQFFGPGTRLTVL.

The sample holds a few counts of this clonotype. The chain combines TRBV20-1 with TRBJ2-1; 9 bases fit TRBD2. This CDR3 has 13 residues. V trimming: 6 bases; J trimming: 4 bases; junction bases outside the gene matches: 4. From germline, CDR1 is DFQATT and CDR2 SNEGSKA (reference sequence). In DNA form, the CDR3 reads TGCAGTGCGTTGCTAGCGGGATACAATGAGCAGTTCTTC. This gives the protein CSALLAGYNEQFF.

This clonotype was detected a few times. The V gene is TRBV5-6, the J gene TRBJ1-4; 8 bases map to TRBD1. Germline assignment: CDR1 SGHDT and CDR2 YYEEEE. With V trimmed by 3 bases and J by 5 bases, 6 bases remained unmatched. The CDR3 is 15 amino acids. Here the CDR3 reads CASSSSGGSNEKLFF. The CDR3 DNA is TGTGCCAGCAGCTCCTCAGGGGGCTCAAATGAAAAACTGTTTTTT.

Many counts were recorded for this clonotype. This rearrangement joins TRBV5-5 to TRBJ2-2, with 8 bases aligning to TRBD1. With V trimmed by 2 bases and J by 4 bases, 4 bases remained unmatched. The CDR3 sequence is 15 residues long. Germline V gene lookup returns CDR1 SGHKS and CDR2 YYEKEE (reference sequence). CDR3 sequence: CASSFDRGGTGELFF. The CDR3 region has the DNA TGTGCCAGCAGCTTCGACAGGGGAGGCACCGGGGAGCTGTTTTTT.

This clonotype has a handful of counts. V gene TRBV9 combines with J gene TRBJ2-2; D gene uncertain. Germline V CDR1 and CDR2: SGDLS, YYNGEE. V was cut by 3 bases and J by 5 bases, with 14 bases left in between. The CDR3 runs 15 residues. The CDR3 region is CASSAHRVLTGELFF. The DNA of the CDR3 is TGTGCCAGCAGCGCGCACCGGGTCCTAACCGGGGAGCTGTTTTTT.

This chain links TRBV7-9 with TRBJ2-2; D perhaps matches TRBD1 (6 bases). This CDR3 contains 14 residues. Germline assignment: CDR1 SEHNR and CDR2 FQNEAQ (reference sequence). The germline V and J ends were trimmed by 7 bases and 2 bases, with 11 bases remaining between them. CDR3: CASNRARNTGELFF. The CDR3 DNA reads TGTGCCAGCAACAGGGCCCGAAACACCGGGGAGCTGTTTTTT.

This clonotype was seen a few times. DNA for the CDR3: TGTGCCAGCAGACCCGGGACTGATCACACCGGGGAGCTGTTTTTT. Its translation is CASRPGTDHTGELFF. The chain links TRBV3-1 to TRBJ2-2; a weak D match, TRBD2 (6 bases). The CDR3 length is 15 residues. The germline V and J ends were trimmed by 6 bases and 3 bases, with 14 bases remaining between them. Germline CDR1 and CDR2: LGHDT and YNNKEL (reference sequence).

This clonotype was counted between two and nine times. This sequence joins TRBV29-1 and TRBJ2-5, with a tentative D call TRBD1 (5 bases). Trimming took 5 bases from V and 1 from J, leaving 11 bases between them. CDR1 SQVTM and CDR2 ANQGSEA come from the germline V gene. This CDR3 contains 13 residues. In DNA form, the CDR3 reads TGCAGCGTTTGGGTGACAGCCCAAGAGACCCAGTACTTC. It specifies CSVWVTAQETQYF.

In its sample, this clonotype was seen a few times. The genes are TRBV3-1 and TRBJ2-1; no firm D call. CDR3 length: 15 amino acids. In germline, CDR1 is LGHDT, CDR2 YNNKEL (reference sequence). V was trimmed by 0 bases and J by 0 bases, leaving 6 bases between them. CDR3 amino acids: CASSQEISSYNEQFF. The CDR3 nucleotides are TGTGCCAGCAGCCAAGAGATTAGCTCCTACAATGAGCAGTTCTTC.

The gene calls are TRBV12-3 or TRBV12-4 and TRBJ2-7; 7 positions match TRBD1. The trim removed 5 bases at V and 3 bases at J, leaving 10 bases unmatched. This CDR3 region has 15 residues. CDR3: CASSPSGQSLYEQYF. The CDR3 nucleotides are TGTGCCAGCAGTCCATCGGGACAGTCCCTCTACGAGCAGTACTTC.

This clonotype was picked up a small number of times. The chain is built from TRBV7-9 and TRBJ2-2, with 7 positions matching TRBD1. Germline V gene sequence: CDR1 SEHNR, CDR2 FQNEAQ (reference sequence). This CDR3 has 15 residues. The junction had 11 bases not matched to a gene; V was cut back by 5 bases and J by 8 bases. The CDR3 coding sequence is TGTGCCAGCAGCCCGCAGACAGGGAGTCAAGGGGAGCTGTTTTTT. It is translated as CASSPQTGSQGELFF.

The sample holds a few counts of this clonotype. This chain connects TRBV15 to TRBJ1-4; a weak D match, TRBD1 (6 bases). This CDR3 is 16 amino acids long. The ends were cut back, 2 bases at V and 1 base at J, with 11 bases in the middle. Germline V gene lookup returns CDR1 LNHNV and CDR2 YYDKDF (reference sequence). CDR3 loop: CATSRSKDRTNEKLFF. The CDR3 DNA follows: TGTGCCACCAGCAGATCTAAGGACAGAACTAATGAAAAACTGTTTTTT.

At least ten counts were recorded for this clonotype. The chain uses TRBV10-3 and TRBJ2-3; unclear D gene. The CDR3 length is 14 residues. V was clipped by 5 bases and J by 3 bases, with 12 bases between them. From germline, CDR1 is ENHRY and CDR2 SYGVKD. The CDR3 DNA sequence: TGTGCCATCAGTTTCCAGCCTAGTACAGATACGCAGTATTTT. It is translated as CAISFQPSTDTQYF.

This chain joins TRBV28 and TRBJ1-5; no definite D call. V was clipped by 7 bases and J by 3 bases, with 13 bases between them. Looked up from germline, CDR1 is MDHEN and CDR2 is SYDVKM. This CDR3 contains 14 residues. CDR3 sequence reads: CASTSRGYNQPQHF. CDR3 coding DNA: TGTGCCAGCACTTCCCGGGGATACAATCAGCCCCAGCATTTT. The variable domain in full, with the rest retrieved from reference TRBV28 and TRBJ1-5, is DVKVTQSSRYLVKRTGEKVFLECVQDMDHENMFWYRQDPGLGLRLIYFSYDVKMKEKGDIPEGYSVSREKKERFSLILESASTNQTSMYLCASTSRGYNQPQHFGDGTRLSIL.

This clonotype was observed a few times. The J gene is TRBJ2-2, the V gene TRBV7-6; 8 bases agree with TRBD1. Germline V lookup: CDR1 SGHVS, CDR2 FNYEAQ. The CDR3 consists of 16 residues. V gave up 5 bases and J gave up 4 bases; unmatched junction bases: 9. The CDR3, as DNA: TGTGCCAGCAGCCAGGTCCAGGGGGCGGGCACCGGGGAGCTGTTTTTT. Translating it yields CASSQVQGAGTGELFF.

This chain joins TRBV28 and TRBJ2-3, with D possibly matching TRBD1 (6 bases). This CDR3 has 14 amino acids. The germline gives CDR1 MDHEN, CDR2 SYDVKM. Trimming pared 5 bases from V and 1 base from J, leaving 10 bases between. In DNA form, the CDR3 reads TGTGCCAGCAGTCCAGGGGTCGGCACAGATACGCAGTATTTT. The encoded protein is CASSPGVGTDTQYF.

The chain links TRBV7-2 to TRBJ2-1, with D tentatively TRBD1 (6 bases). The V gene's germline CDR1 is SGHTA and CDR2 FQGNSA. This CDR3 has 15 amino acids. V was clipped by 4 bases and J by 5 bases, with 15 bases between them. CDR3 sequence (DNA): TGTGCCAGCAGCTCAAACAGGGTTTTCAACAATGAGCAGTTCTTC. Residues: CASSSNRVFNNEQFF. Full variable domain (rest looked up from reference TRBV7-2 and TRBJ2-1): GAGVSQSPSNKVTEKGKDVELRCDPISGHTALYWYRQSLGQGLEFLIYFQGNSAPDKSGLPSDRFSAERTGGSVSTLTIQRTQQEDSAVYLCASSSNRVFNNEQFFGPGTRLTVL.

This clonotype was seen ten or more times. This chain links TRBV7-6 with TRBJ2-7; no reliable D call. The CDR3 sequence is 14 residues long. V lost 4 bases to trimming and J lost 0 bases, with 10 bases between them. CDR1 and CDR2 from the germline V gene are SGHVS and FNYEAQ. The CDR3 region is CASSWESNSYEQYF. For the CDR3, the DNA is TGTGCCAGCAGCTGGGAATCAAACTCCTACGAGCAGTACTTC.

This clonotype was seen a few times. The J gene is TRBJ1-6, the V gene TRBV27; D perhaps matches TRBD1 (6 bases). The CDR3 consists of 15 residues. Looked up from germline, CDR1 is MNHEY and CDR2 is SMNVEV (reference sequence). V lost 5 bases to trimming and J lost 4 bases, with 12 bases between them. CDR3 amino acids: CASSDTGQYNSPLHF. The CDR3 bases are TGTGCCAGCAGTGACACGGGACAATATAATTCACCCCTCCACTTT.

This clonotype appeared a few times. The chain uses TRBV18 and TRBJ2-3; weak D call: TRBD2 (6 bases). Germline assignment: CDR1 KGHSH and CDR2 LQKENI. Trimming shortened V by 3 bases and J by 6 bases, and 16 bases separated the two germline ends. This CDR3 is built from 15 residues. CDR3: CASSPRRAGSDTQYF. The CDR3 DNA is TGTGCCAGCTCACCCCGCCGAGCGGGCAGCGATACGCAGTATTTT. Drawing the rest from reference TRBV18 and TRBJ2-3, the complete variable domain is NAGVMQNPRHLVRRRGQEARLRCSPMKGHSHVYWYRQLPEEGLKFMVYLQKENIIDESGMPKERFSAEFPKEGPSILRIQQVVRGDSAAYFCASSPRRAGSDTQYFGPGTRLTVL.

The V gene is TRBV3-1, the J gene TRBJ1-2, with a possible D match to TRBD1 (5 bases). Trimming removed 0 bases at V and 4 bases at J, with 12 bases between. Germline values: CDR1 LGHDT, CDR2 YNNKEL (reference sequence). The CDR3 length is 15 residues. CDR3 protein: CASSQEGRAGYGYTF. CDR3 nucleotide sequence: TGTGCCAGCAGCCAAGAGGGCAGGGCTGGCTATGGCTACACCTTC.

This chain links TRBV20-1 with TRBJ1-6; no clear D gene. The germline gives CDR1 DFQATT, CDR2 SNEGSKA (reference sequence). V lost 3 bases to trimming and J lost 10 bases, with 13 bases between them. This CDR3 is built from 13 residues. The CDR3 DNA reads TGCAGTGCTAGTCTGTCCCCTGGGTCACCCCTCCACTTT. It yields the protein CSASLSPGSPLHF.